These 20 T cell receptor beta chains were sequenced from one sample in a study of T cell responses to AZD1222 COVID-19 vaccine. Only in-frame clones appear in the TCRdb table, and some are missing; sequencing was by immunoSEQ multiplex PCR. The sample has roughly 200,000 clones; about 93% are singletons. This sample comprised peripheral blood, obtained 28 days after the second dose of the MenACWY control vaccine. These receptors all come from an adult who received the MenACWY meningococcal vaccine as a control.

The genes are TRBV5-1 and TRBJ2-1; D not certain. Germline assignment: CDR1 SGHRS and CDR2 YFSETQ. Trimming removed 0 bases from V and 4 bases from J, with 8 bases in between. The CDR3 has 14 amino acids. In nucleotides, the CDR3 is TGCGCCAGCAGCTTGGGCGGCGAATACAATGAGCAGTTCTTC. It yields the protein CASSLGGEYNEQFF.

This chain joins TRBV27 and TRBJ1-2; the D gene is possibly TRBD1 (6 bases). Trimming cost V 6 bases and J 7 bases, with 18 bases left between them. This CDR3 comprises 14 residues. The V gene's germline CDR1 is MNHEY and CDR2 SMNVEV (reference sequence). In nucleotides, the CDR3 is TGTGCCAGCAGGCCGACAGGTGCTTGGGGTGGCTACACCTTC. Translating it yields CASRPTGAWGGYTF.

This chain uses TRBV28 with TRBJ2-1; 10 bases align to TRBD1. Germline V gene data show CDR1 as MDHEN and CDR2 as SYDVKM. This CDR3 is built from 15 residues. V was pared by 4 bases and J by 4 bases, with 4 bases of the junction left unmatched. The CDR3 nucleotides are TGTGCCAGCAGTTCCTGGGACAGGGGTTACAATGAGCAGTTCTTC. Translating it yields CASSSWDRGYNEQFF.

This chain connects TRBV12-3 or TRBV12-4 to TRBJ1-2, with D hard to call. V shed 3 bases and J shed 2 bases, with 7 bases lying between them. The CDR3 length is 13 residues. CDR3 in amino acids: CASSLEGNYGYTF. The CDR3 DNA reads as TGTGCCAGCAGTTTGGAAGGGAACTATGGCTACACCTTC.

The chain carries TRBV6-5 and TRBJ2-7; TRBD1 aligns across 9 bases. Per the germline V gene, CDR1 is MNHEY and CDR2 is SVGAGI. The CDR3 sequence is 15 residues long. The V gene end was trimmed by 10 bases and the J gene end by 6 bases; junction bases not matched to a gene: 16. CDR3 coding DNA: TGTGCCACCATAAGACCGGGACAGGGACACAGCGAGCAGTACTTC. Encoded protein: CATIRPGQGHSEQYF.

Details on this clone: The sample holds other DNA sequences that translate to the same CDR3. The rearrangement uses TRBV3-1 (or the pseudogene TRBV3-2) and TRBJ1-1; D is undetermined. There are 13 residues in the CDR3. The germline CDR1 and CDR2 sequences are LGHDT and YNNKEL (reference sequence). The V end was cut by 1 base, the J end by 3 bases, with 6 bases between. The CDR3 is CASSQGSHTEAFF. As DNA, the CDR3 is TGTGCCAGCAGCCAAGGGTCGCACACTGAAGCTTTCTTT.

V usage is TRBV9 and J usage is TRBJ2-6; D unclear. Germline V gene sequence: CDR1 SGDLS, CDR2 YYNGEE. The CDR3 runs to 13 residues. The V and J ends lost 4 bases and 2 bases respectively, with 4 bases between them. In nucleotides, the CDR3 is TGTGCCAGCAGCCCAACTGGGGCCAACGTCCTGACTTTC. Its protein is CASSPTGANVLTF.

The chain couples TRBV10-1 to TRBJ2-5; D is perhaps TRBD2 (7 bases). Germline CDR1 reads WNHNN; CDR2 reads SYGVQD (reference sequence). Trimming removed 6 bases at V and 4 bases at J, with 18 bases between. CDR3 length: 15 residues. The chain's CDR3 is CASSVGGGAGETQYF. The CDR3 DNA follows: TGCGCCAGCAGCGTGGGAGGGGGGGCAGGAGAGACCCAGTACTTC.

This chain links TRBV27 with TRBJ1-5; 8 nucleotides agree with TRBD1. CDR1 is MNHEY, CDR2 SMNVEV, per germline (reference sequence). The V segment lost 0 bases and the J segment 6 bases; nucleotides outside the gene matches: 7. This CDR3 has 16 residues. For the CDR3, the DNA is TGTGCCAGCAGTTTATCGACAGGGGCCTTTGGTCAGCCCCAGCATTTT. Translating gives CASSLSTGAFGQPQHF.

This chain connects TRBV6-5 to TRBJ2-4; D is perhaps TRBD1 or TRBD2 (6 bases each). The V and J ends lost 4 bases and 0 bases respectively, with 13 bases between them. Germline V gene sequence: CDR1 MNHEY, CDR2 SVGAGI. This CDR3 is 16 amino acids long. The CDR3 sequence: CASSWGRGTAKNIQYF. In nucleotides, the CDR3 is TGTGCCAGCAGTTGGGGGCGCGGGACAGCCAAAAACATTCAGTACTTC.

The chain joins TRBV4-3 to TRBJ1-4; tentative D call: TRBD1 (5 bases). Trimming took off 0 bases at V and 7 bases at J, with 15 bases between the two ends. CDR1 and CDR2 (germline): LGHNA, YSLEER. The CDR3 consists of 16 residues. As DNA, the CDR3 is TGCGCCAGCAGCCAAGACAGTTTGGGGGGAGGTGAAAAACTGTTTTTT. Translated, it gives CASSQDSLGGGEKLFF.

The chain joins TRBV30 to TRBJ1-2, with 9 positions matching TRBD1. The CDR3 has 16 amino acids. Germline lookup yields CDR1 GTSNPN and CDR2 SVGIG (reference sequence). J gave up 4 bases and V 2 bases, and 11 bases lay outside the gene matches. The CDR3 spells CAWSNPRDRVIYGYTF. As DNA, the CDR3 is TGTGCCTGGAGTAACCCCAGGGACAGGGTCATCTATGGCTACACCTTC.

The V call is TRBV30, the J call TRBJ1-5; D possibly corresponds to TRBD1 (5 bases). Germline V gives CDR1 GTSNPN, CDR2 SVGIG (reference sequence). The CDR3 has 13 residues. V was shortened by 1 base and J by 8 bases, with 12 bases between the two germline ends. The CDR3: CAWSDQGREPQHF. The CDR3 nucleotides are TGTGCCTGGAGTGACCAGGGAAGGGAGCCCCAGCATTTT.

This clone has a single count. The rearrangement uses TRBV5-1 and TRBJ1-1, with D unclear. In germline, CDR1 is SGHRS, CDR2 YFSETQ. V was clipped by 1 base and J by 1 base, with 11 bases between them. The length of the CDR3 is 15 residues. The CDR3 loop is CASSLSGPSNTEAFF. As DNA, the CDR3 is TGCGCCAGCAGCTTGTCCGGGCCTTCGAACACTGAAGCTTTCTTT.

The chain has TRBV4-1 and TRBJ2-1; no definite D call. The CDR3 length is 15 residues. Trimming removed 0 bases at V and 6 bases at J, with 12 bases between. Germline CDR1 and CDR2: MGHRA and YSYEKL. CDR3 region: CASSQEVSMINEQFF. In DNA form, the CDR3 reads TGCGCCAGCAGCCAAGAAGTATCCATGATCAATGAGCAGTTCTTC.

This CDR3 reads CASSVGGGTNTGELFF. Here the CDR3 DNA reads TGTGCCAGCAGCGTAGGGGGCGGGACGAACACCGGGGAGCTGTTTTTT. The chain recombines TRBV9 with TRBJ2-2; D might be TRBD2 (6 bases). This CDR3 region has 16 residues. Germline V lookup: CDR1 SGDLS, CDR2 YYNGEE. Trimming took off 0 bases at V and 0 bases at J, with 9 bases between the two ends.

The rearrangement joins TRBV7-9 to TRBJ1-5, with D maybe TRBD1 (5 bases). V shed 2 bases and J shed 3 bases, with 14 bases lying between them. The CDR3 contains 16 residues. Germline CDR1 reads SEHNR; CDR2 reads FQNEAQ (reference sequence). The CDR3 DNA reads as TGTGCCAGCAGCTTACAGCGGGGTGGGGCCAATCAGCCCCAGCATTTT. Its translation: CASSLQRGGANQPQHF.

The chain employs TRBV27 and TRBJ2-7; no clear D. This CDR3 comprises 13 residues. Trimming removed 4 bases at V and 0 bases at J, with 7 bases between. Germline V gene data show CDR1 as MNHEY and CDR2 as SMNVEV (reference sequence). CDR3: CASSSGLSYEQYF. The CDR3 DNA reads TGTGCCAGCAGTTCGGGTCTCTCCTACGAGCAGTACTTC.

The genes are TRBV7-9 and TRBJ1-2; maybe TRBD1 (5 bases). The CDR3 has 15 amino acids. Germline assignment: CDR1 SEHNR and CDR2 FQNEAQ (reference sequence). With 5 bases removed from V and 4 bases from J, the gap between germline ends came to 17 bases. The CDR3 here is CASSPQGLGGYGYTF. CDR3 DNA sequence: TGTGCCAGCAGCCCCCAGGGCCTGGGGGGCTATGGCTACACCTTC.

The chain carries TRBV28 and TRBJ2-7; weak D call: TRBD1 (5 bases). The germline CDR1 and CDR2 sequences are MDHEN and SYDVKM. CDR3 length: 16 amino acids. V lost 4 bases and J lost 0, with 16 bases in between. This chain's CDR3 is CASSYKGRMGSYEQYF. In DNA form, the CDR3 reads TGTGCCAGCAGTTATAAGGGGCGGATGGGCTCCTACGAGCAGTACTTC.